The rows below give T cell receptor beta chains drawn from one sample of a study of blood T cell repertoires in COVID-19. Repertoires were generated with immunoSEQ multiplex PCR, while TCRdb's copy carries only in-frame clones and drops some. There are 100,000 or so clones in the sample; roughly 85% occur only once, and around an eighth lies in the top ten. Specimen: peripheral blood. The receptors were gathered from a woman aged 70-85 years with acute or convalescent COVID-19. Each CDR3 is given with its conserved first and last residue. Fields, in order: J gene, clone size, D gene, V gene, CDR3 DNA, CDR3 protein. The D gene is left open where the match is weak. Clone size, where shown, is once, few, many, or a class for clones that have expanded.

TRBJ1-2,NA,NA,TRBV7-8,TGTGCCAGCAGCCTCAGTTCTAACTATGGCTACACCTTC,CASSLSSNYGYTF
TRBJ2-3,NA,NA,TRBV7-3,TGTGCCAGCAGCTCCACCCCCCCGGTCGGAGATACGCAGTATTTT,CASSSTPPVGDTQYF
TRBJ2-6,once,NA,TRBV30,TGTGCCTCGTGGGGCCGGGACAAAATCTTCTCTGGGGCCAACGTCCTGACTTTC,CASWGRDKIFSGANVLTF
TRBJ1-4,NA,NA,TRBV30,TGTGCCTGGAGCGCAGCCGGCGGGGGGAGTGAAAAACTGTTTTTT,CAWSAAGGGSEKLFF
TRBJ2-3,few,NA,TRBV13,TGTGCCAGCAGCTTAAGGCTGGGCGACACAGATACGCAGTATTTT,CASSLRLGDTDTQYF
TRBJ1-2,NA,TRBD1,TRBV9,TGTGCCAGCAGCGCGTCGTTTTGGGTTCCGGGACAGGGCCATGGCTACACCTTC,CASSASFWVPGQGHGYTF
TRBJ2-3,once,TRBD2,TRBV20-1,TGCAGTGCTAGTATGCAGGGACTAGCGGGTACAGATACGCAGTATTTT,CSASMQGLAGTDTQYF
TRBJ1-2,NA,TRBD1,TRBV4-3,TGCGCCAGCAGCCCCGTGGACAGGGAAGCTGGCTACACCTTC,CASSPVDREAGYTF
TRBJ2-2,NA,NA,TRBV4-1,TGCGCCAGCAGCCTATCTAACACCGGGGAGCTGTTTTTT,CASSLSNTGELFF
TRBJ2-5,NA,NA,TRBV3-1/TRBV3-2,TGTGCCAGCAGCCAACTCGGGACAAACAAAGAGACCCAGTACTTC,CASSQLGTNKETQYF
TRBJ1-5,NA,NA,TRBV12-5,TGTGCTAGTGGTTTGGTCCGAGCAGGGGTAGATCCTCAGCCCCAGCATTTT,CASGLVRAGVDPQPQHF
TRBJ1-2,NA,NA,TRBV28,TGTGCCAGCAGTGGACAGTTCTATGGCTACACCTTC,CASSGQFYGYTF
TRBJ1-4,few,TRBD1,TRBV2,TGTGCCAGCAGTGGGGCAGGGGGCGAGGTTTTT,CASSGAGGEVF
TRBJ1-4,NA,NA,TRBV2,TGTGCCAGCAGGGCCCGCGGGGCTAATGAAAAACTGTTTTTT,CASRARGANEKLFF
TRBJ1-3,NA,NA,TRBV5-1,TGCGCCAGCAGCTTACTTAGCTCTGGAAACACCATATATTTT,CASSLLSSGNTIYF
TRBJ1-6,NA,TRBD1,TRBV7-3,TGTGCCAGCAGCCCATCCGAGGGGGCCGATCTTGGCTCCTATAATTCACCCCTCCACTTT,CASSPSEGADLGSYNSPLHF
TRBJ2-3,NA,NA,TRBV9,TGTGCCAGCAGCCCGAGGGGGACATCAAGCACAGATACGCAGTATTTT,CASSPRGTSSTDTQYF
TRBJ2-3,NA,TRBD2,TRBV30,TGTGCCTGGGGACTAGCGGGGGGCACAGATACGCAGTATTTT,CAWGLAGGTDTQYF
TRBJ1-2,NA,TRBD1,TRBV6-5,TGTGCCAGCAGTTCCGGGACAGGGGATGGGGGCTATGGCTACACCTTC,CASSSGTGDGGYGYTF
TRBJ2-1,few,TRBD2,TRBV2,TGTGCCAGCAGTGTTAAGACTAGCGACAATGAGCAGTTCTTC,CASSVKTSDNEQFF
TRBJ2-3,once,NA,TRBV7-3,TGTGCCAGCAGCTTACGGGGGGCAGGCACAGATACGCAGTATTTT,CASSLRGAGTDTQYF
TRBJ2-6,NA,NA,TRBV28,TGTGCCGTCCTCTCGACAGCCTCTGGGGCCAACGTCCTGACTTTC,CAVLSTASGANVLTF
TRBJ1-2,NA,NA,TRBV28,TGTGCCAGCAGTTTAGTGGCGGAGAACTATGGCTACACCTTC,CASSLVAENYGYTF
TRBJ2-7,NA,TRBD1,TRBV29-1,TGCAGCGTTTCCACCGGGACAGACTCCTACGAGCAGTACTTC,CSVSTGTDSYEQYF
TRBJ1-3,NA,NA,TRBV4-1,TGCGCCAGCAGCCTCCTCGGGGCAGGGGTTGATCGGTCTGGAAACACCATATATTTT,CASSLLGAGVDRSGNTIYF
TRBJ2-2,NA,TRBD1,TRBV6-5,TGTGCCAGCAGTTACAGGGGGCTGGGCACCGGGGAGCTGTTTTTT,CASSYRGLGTGELFF
TRBJ2-5,NA,TRBD1,TRBV27,TGTGCCAGCAGTATCCGACAGGGAGAGACCCAGTACTTC,CASSIRQGETQYF
TRBJ2-3,NA,NA,TRBV27,TGTGCCAGCAGCAAAAGCGGGTTACGCACAGATACGCAGTATTTT,CASSKSGLRTDTQYF
TRBJ1-3,NA,NA,TRBV6-1,TGTGCCAGCAGTGAGGGCTTCTCTGGAAACACCATATATTTT,CASSEGFSGNTIYF
TRBJ1-1,NA,NA,TRBV2,TGTGCCAGCAGTGACCAGGGTTTAACTGAAGCTTTCTTT,CASSDQGLTEAFF
TRBJ1-5,many,TRBD1,TRBV7-9,TGTGCCAGCAGCTGGCCGGGACAGGGTCAGCCCCAGCATTTT,CASSWPGQGQPQHF
TRBJ1-3,NA,NA,TRBV28,TGTGCCAGCACCCCCCCCGGGGATAGCTCTGGAAACACCATATATTTT,CASTPPGDSSGNTIYF
TRBJ1-6,few,TRBD1,TRBV6-5,TGTGCCAGCAGTTACTTGGGACAGGGGAATTCACCCCTCCACTTT,CASSYLGQGNSPLHF
TRBJ2-2,NA,TRBD1,TRBV24-1,TGTGCCACCAGTGACCAACGGACAGGGGGAAACACCGGGGAGCTGTTTTTT,CATSDQRTGGNTGELFF
TRBJ1-1,NA,TRBD1,TRBV6-5,TGTGCCAGCAGTTCCGACAGGGCTGAAGCTTTCTTT,CASSSDRAEAFF